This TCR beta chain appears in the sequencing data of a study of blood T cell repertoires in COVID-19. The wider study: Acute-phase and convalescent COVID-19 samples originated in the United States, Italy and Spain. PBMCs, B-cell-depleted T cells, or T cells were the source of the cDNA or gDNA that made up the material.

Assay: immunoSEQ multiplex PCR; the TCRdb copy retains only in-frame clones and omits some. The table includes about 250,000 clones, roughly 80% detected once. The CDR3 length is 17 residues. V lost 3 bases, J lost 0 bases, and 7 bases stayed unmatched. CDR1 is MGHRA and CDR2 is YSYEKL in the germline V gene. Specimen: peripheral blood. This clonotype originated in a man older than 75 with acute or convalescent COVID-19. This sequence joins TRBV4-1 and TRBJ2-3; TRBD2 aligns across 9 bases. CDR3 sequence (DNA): TGCGCCAGCAGCCAGGGCGGGAGGGGCCCTAGCACAGATACGCAGTATTTT. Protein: CASSQGGRGPSTDTQYF.